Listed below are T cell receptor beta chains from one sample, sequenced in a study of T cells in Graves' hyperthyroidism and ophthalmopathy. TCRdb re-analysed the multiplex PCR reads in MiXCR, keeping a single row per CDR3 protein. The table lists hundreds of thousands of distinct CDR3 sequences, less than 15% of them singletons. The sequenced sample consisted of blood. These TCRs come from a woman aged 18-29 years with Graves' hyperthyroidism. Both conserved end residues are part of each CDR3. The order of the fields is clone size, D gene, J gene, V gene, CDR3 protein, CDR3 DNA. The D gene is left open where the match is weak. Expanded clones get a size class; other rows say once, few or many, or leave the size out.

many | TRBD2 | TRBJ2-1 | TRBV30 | CAWNDVGLAGNEQFF | TGTGCCTGGAACGACGTCGGACTAGCTGGCAATGAGCAGTTCTTC
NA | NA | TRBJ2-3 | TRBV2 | CATQRDRSTDTQYF | TGTGCCACCCAGAGGGACCGCAGCACAGATACGCAGTATTTT
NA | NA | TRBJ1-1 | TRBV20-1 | CSARPTGNTEAFF | TGCAGTGCCCGCCCGACGGGTAACACTGAAGCTTTCTTT
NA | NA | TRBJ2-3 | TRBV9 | CASSVAAGGIDTQYF | TGTGCCAGCAGCGTAGCGGCTGGTGGAATAGATACGCAGTATTTT
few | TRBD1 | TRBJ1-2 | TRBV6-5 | CASSYTLYDRGGGYTF | TGTGCCAGCAGCTACACCCTATACGACAGGGGTGGGGGGTACACCTTC
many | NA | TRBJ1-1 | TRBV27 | CASSPDVLNTEAFF | TGTGCCAGCAGTCCCGACGTACTGAACACTGAAGCTTTCTTT
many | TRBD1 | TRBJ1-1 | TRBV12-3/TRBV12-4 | CASSQRRGQGSEAFF | TGTGCCAGCAGCCAACGACGGGGACAGGGCTCTGAAGCTTTCTTT
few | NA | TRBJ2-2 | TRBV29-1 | CSVDRRARDGELFF | TGCAGCGTTGATAGGCGGGCGCGGGACGGGGAGCTGTTTTTT
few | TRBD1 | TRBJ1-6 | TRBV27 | CASSPTGVRPYNSPLHF | TGTGCCAGCAGCCCTACAGGGGTGAGGCCCTATAATTCACCCCTCCACTTT
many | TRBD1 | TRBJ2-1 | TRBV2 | CASILSGTGSYNEQFF | TGTGCCAGCATCCTAAGTGGGACAGGGTCCTACAATGAGCAGTTCTTC
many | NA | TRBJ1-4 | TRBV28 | CASSSPGSTNEKLFF | TGTGCCAGCAGTTCCCCGGGGTCAACTAATGAAAAACTGTTTTTT
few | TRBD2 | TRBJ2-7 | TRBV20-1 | CSATSTSGASYEQYF | TGCAGTGCTACCTCCACTAGCGGCGCTTCCTACGAGCAGTACTTC
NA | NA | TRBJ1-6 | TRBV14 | CASSQDLRSPLHF | TGTGCCAGCAGCCAAGATCTTCGTTCACCCCTCCACTTT
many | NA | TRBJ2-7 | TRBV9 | CASSPGTTGWEQYF | TGTGCCAGCAGCCCTGGGACGACGGGTTGGGAGCAGTACTTC
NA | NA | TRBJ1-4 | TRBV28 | CASSYTNEKLFF | TGTGCCAGCAGTTACACTAATGAAAAACTGTTTTTT
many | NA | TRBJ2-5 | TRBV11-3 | CASSSRGREETQYF | TGTGCCAGCAGCTCCCGTGGGAGAGAAGAGACCCAGTACTTC
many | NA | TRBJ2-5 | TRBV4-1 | CASSPARDSQETQYF | TGCGCCAGCAGCCCCGCCCGGGATTCCCAAGAGACCCAGTACTTC
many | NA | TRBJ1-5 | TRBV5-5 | CASSLTRIDQPQHF | TGTGCCAGCAGCTTGACCCGCATTGATCAGCCCCAGCATTTT
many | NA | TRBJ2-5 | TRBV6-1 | CASSKVVGETQYF | TGTGCCAGCAGTAAGGTGGTAGGAGAGACCCAGTACTTC
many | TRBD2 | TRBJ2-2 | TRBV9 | CASSLAGGLSTGELFF | TGTGCCAGCAGCCTAGCGGGAGGATTAAGCACCGGGGAGCTGTTTTTT
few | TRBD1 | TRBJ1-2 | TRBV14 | CASSLGIGTGGALGDGYTF | TGTGCCAGCAGCCTCGGAATTGGGACAGGGGGCGCGCTCGGTGATGGCTACACCTTC
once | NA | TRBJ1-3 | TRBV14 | CASSNPGGNTIYF | TGTGCCAGCAGTAACCCGGGTGGAAACACCATATATTTT
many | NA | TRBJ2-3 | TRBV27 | CASSFGGPTDTQYF | TGTGCCAGCAGTTTTGGCGGACCCACAGATACGCAGTATTTT
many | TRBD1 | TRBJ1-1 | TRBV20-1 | CSARKGEGAPTEAFF | TGCAGTGCTAGAAAGGGCGAGGGGGCGCCCACTGAAGCTTTCTTT
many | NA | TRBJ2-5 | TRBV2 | CASSERGGQETQYF | TGTGCCAGCAGTGAAAGGGGGGGTCAAGAGACCCAGTACTTC
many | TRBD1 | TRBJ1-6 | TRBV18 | CASSLSRGRANNSPLHF | TGTGCCAGCTCACTTAGCAGGGGGCGAGCCAATAATTCACCCCTCCACTTT
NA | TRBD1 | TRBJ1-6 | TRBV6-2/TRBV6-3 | CASSPDRGGPPLHF | TGTGCCAGCAGTCCCGACAGGGGCGGACCACCCCTCCACTTT
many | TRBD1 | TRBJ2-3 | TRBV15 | CATSRTSFPGQGGDTQYF | TGTGCCACCAGCAGAACTTCCTTCCCGGGACAGGGTGGAGATACGCAGTATTTT
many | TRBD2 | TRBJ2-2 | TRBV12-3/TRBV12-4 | CASSFRASGRPGELFF | TGTGCCAGCAGTTTTCGGGCTAGCGGGAGGCCCGGGGAGCTGTTTTTT
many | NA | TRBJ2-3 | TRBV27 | CASSRGEDTQYF | TGTGCCAGCAGTCGGGGAGAAGATACGCAGTATTTT
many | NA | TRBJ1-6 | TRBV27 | CASSSHGEGRGSPLHF | TGTGCCAGCAGTTCCCATGGGGAGGGGAGAGGGTCACCCCTCCACTTT
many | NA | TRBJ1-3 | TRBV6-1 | CASSPTRAAGNTIYF | TGTGCCAGCAGCCCTACCAGGGCGGCTGGAAACACCATATATTTT
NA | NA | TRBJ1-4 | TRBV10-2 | CASSEGEKLFF | TGCGCCAGCAGTGAAGGGGAAAAACTGTTTTTT
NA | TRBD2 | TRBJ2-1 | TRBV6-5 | CASSFTSGSINEQFF | TGTGCCAGCAGCTTTACTAGCGGGAGTATCAATGAGCAGTTCTTC
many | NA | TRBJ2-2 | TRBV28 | CASSLSSWDLNTGELFF | TGTGCCAGCAGTTTATCTTCGTGGGATTTGAACACCGGGGAGCTGTTTTTT
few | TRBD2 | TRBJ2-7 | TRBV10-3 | CATLAGGDRGYEQYF | TGTGCCACACTAGCGGGAGGAGATCGTGGCTACGAGCAGTACTTC